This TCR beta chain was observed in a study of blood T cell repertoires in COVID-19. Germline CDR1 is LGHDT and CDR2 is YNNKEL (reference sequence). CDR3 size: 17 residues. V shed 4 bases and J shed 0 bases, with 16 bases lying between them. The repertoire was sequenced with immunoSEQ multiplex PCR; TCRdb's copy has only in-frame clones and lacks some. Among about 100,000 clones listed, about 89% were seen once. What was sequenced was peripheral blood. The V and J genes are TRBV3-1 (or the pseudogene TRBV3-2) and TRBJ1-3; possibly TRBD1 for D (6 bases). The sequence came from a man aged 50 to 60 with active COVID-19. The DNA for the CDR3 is TGTGCCAGCAGCCTGGGACACCAGTTGAGCTCTGGAAACACCATATATTTT. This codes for CASSLGHQLSSGNTIYF.